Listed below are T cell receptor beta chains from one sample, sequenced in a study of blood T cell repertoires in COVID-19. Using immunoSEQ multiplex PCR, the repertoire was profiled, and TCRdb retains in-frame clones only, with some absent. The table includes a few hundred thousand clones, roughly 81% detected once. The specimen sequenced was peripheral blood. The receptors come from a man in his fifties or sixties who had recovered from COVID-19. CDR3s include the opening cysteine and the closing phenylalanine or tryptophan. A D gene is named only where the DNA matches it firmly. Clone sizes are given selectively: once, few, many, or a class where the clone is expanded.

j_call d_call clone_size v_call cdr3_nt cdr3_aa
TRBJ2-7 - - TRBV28 TGTGCCAGCAGAATCCCCAGGGGCACCGGCTACGAGCAGTACTTC CASRIPRGTGYEQYF
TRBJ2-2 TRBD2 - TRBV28 TGTGCCAGCAGCCCCTGGACTAGCGGGAACACCGGGGAGCTGTTTTTT CASSPWTSGNTGELFF
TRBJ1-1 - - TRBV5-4 TGTGCCAGCAGCTGGACGGGGGGGAACACTGAAGCTTTCTTT CASSWTGGNTEAFF
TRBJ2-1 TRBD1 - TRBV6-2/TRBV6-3 TGTGCCAGCAGTTACCAGGACAGGGTGGGGGACTACAATGAGCAGTTCTTC CASSYQDRVGDYNEQFF
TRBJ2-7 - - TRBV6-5 TGTGCCAGCAGTTATCGGCAGACTGCCTACGAGCAGTACTTC CASSYRQTAYEQYF
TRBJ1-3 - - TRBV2 TGTGCCAGCAGTGTACAGGCAACTGGAAACACCATATATTTT CASSVQATGNTIYF
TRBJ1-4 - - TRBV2 TGTGCCAGCTCCGTACAGGGTGAAAAACTGTTTTTT CASSVQGEKLFF
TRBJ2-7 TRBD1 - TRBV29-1 TGCAGCGTTCTCCGGGACAGGGCCCCCTACGAGCAGTACTTC CSVLRDRAPYEQYF
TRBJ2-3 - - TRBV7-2 TGTGCCAGCAGCTCCCGGGTAGCGGCTAGCACAGATACGCAGTATTTT CASSSRVAASTDTQYF
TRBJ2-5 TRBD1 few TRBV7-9 TGTGCCAGCAGCTTTCGGACAGGGGGCCAAGAGACCCAGTACTTC CASSFRTGGQETQYF
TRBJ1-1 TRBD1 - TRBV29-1 TGCAGCGTTGAGCCGACAGGGATAATGAACACTGAAGCTTTCTTT CSVEPTGIMNTEAFF
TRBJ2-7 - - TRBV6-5 TGTGCCAGCAGTTTATATTTCGCCTACGAGCAGTACTTC CASSLYFAYEQYF
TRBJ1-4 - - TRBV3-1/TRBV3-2 TGTGCCAGCAGCCAGAATTCAGGGCCCGATTTTGAAAAACTGTTTTTT CASSQNSGPDFEKLFF
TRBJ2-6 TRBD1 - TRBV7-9 TGTGCCAGCAGCTTAGCGGATCACAGGGGAAGGTATGGGGCCAACGTCCTGACTTTC CASSLADHRGRYGANVLTF
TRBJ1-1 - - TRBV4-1 TGCGCCAGCAGCCAAAGGGGGGGCGGCACTGAAGCTTTCTTT CASSQRGGGTEAFF
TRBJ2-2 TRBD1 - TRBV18 TGTGCCAGCTCACCTCTGAGGACAGGGGATTTCACCGGGGAGCTGTTTTTT CASSPLRTGDFTGELFF
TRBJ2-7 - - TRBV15 TGTGCCACCAGCAAGGACTATCCCTACGAGCAGTACTTC CATSKDYPYEQYF
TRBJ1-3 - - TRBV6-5 TGTGCCAGCAGTTACGTCCAGGGCTCTGGAAACACCATATATTTT CASSYVQGSGNTIYF
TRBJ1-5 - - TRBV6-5 TGTGCCAGCAGTCCACAGGTCAATCAGCCCCAGCATTTT CASSPQVNQPQHF
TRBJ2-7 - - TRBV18 TGTGCCAGCTCACCACCATCTGGAGGGAGCTCCTACGAGCAGTACTTC CASSPPSGGSSYEQYF
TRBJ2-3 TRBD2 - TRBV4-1 TGCGCCAGCAGCCAAGCACCGTTAGGACTAGCGGGATCCAGCACAGATACGCAGTATTTT CASSQAPLGLAGSSTDTQYF
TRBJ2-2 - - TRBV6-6 TGTGCCAGCAGTTATCCGGGACTCGCGAACACCGGGGAGCTGTTTTTT CASSYPGLANTGELFF
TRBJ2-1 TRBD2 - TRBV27 TGTGCCAGCAGTCCCCGACTAGCGGGCCACTCCTACAATGAGCAGTTCTTC CASSPRLAGHSYNEQFF
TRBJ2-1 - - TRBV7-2 TGTGCCAGCAGCTTAGACGTGCGTCTCCTCAATGAGCAGTTCTTC CASSLDVRLLNEQFF
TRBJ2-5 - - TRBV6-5 TGTGCCAGCAGTTACACTTACAGGGACCAAGAGACCCAGTACTTC CASSYTYRDQETQYF
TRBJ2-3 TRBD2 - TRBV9 TGTGCCAGCAGCTCCCCCTCACTAGCGGGGAGCACAGATACGCAGTATTTT CASSSPSLAGSTDTQYF
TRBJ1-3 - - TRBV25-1 TGTGCCAGCAGTGACCCCAGGTCCGGAAACACCATATATTTT CASSDPRSGNTIYF
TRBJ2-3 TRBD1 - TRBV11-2 TGTGCCAGCAGCTTAGCGGGACAGTATAGCACAGATACGCAGTATTTT CASSLAGQYSTDTQYF
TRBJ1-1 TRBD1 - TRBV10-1 TGCGGTAGACAGGGGCGGACTGAAGCTTTCTTT CGRQGRTEAFF
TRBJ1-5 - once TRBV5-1 TGCGCCAGCAGCTTGGTGTCAGGCAATCAGCCCCAGCATTTT CASSLVSGNQPQHF
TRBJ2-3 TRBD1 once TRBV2 TGTGCCAGCAGAGACGGACAGGGAGTCACAGATACGCAGTATTTT CASRDGQGVTDTQYF